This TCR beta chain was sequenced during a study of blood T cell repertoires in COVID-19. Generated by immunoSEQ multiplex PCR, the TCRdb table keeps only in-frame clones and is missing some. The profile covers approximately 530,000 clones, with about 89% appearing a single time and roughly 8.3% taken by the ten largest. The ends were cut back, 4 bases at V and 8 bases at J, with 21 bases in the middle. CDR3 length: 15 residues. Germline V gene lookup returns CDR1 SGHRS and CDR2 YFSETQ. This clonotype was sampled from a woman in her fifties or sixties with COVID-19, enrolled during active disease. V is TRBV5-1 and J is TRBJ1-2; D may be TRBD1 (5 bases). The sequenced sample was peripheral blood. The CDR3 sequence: CASSLDSPSLGGYTF. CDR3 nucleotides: TGCGCCAGCAGCCTAGACAGTCCTTCCTTGGGGGGCTACACCTTC.